This note documents a single T cell receptor beta chain sequence. Which antigen it targets is not known. No quality values exist for individual bases; no much larger clone is one base distant. Trimmed from V: 4 bases; trimmed from J: 9 bases; junction bases lacking a gene match: 10. From the cysteine up to the phenylalanine, the CDR3 has a length of 16 residues. Just the 48-base CDR3 DNA is kept, in frame starting at base 1. The germline V gene specifies SGHAT as CDR1 and FQNNGV as CDR2. Libraries came from the immunoSEQ multiplex PCR assay. For the multiplex PCR, a mixture combining 60 forward primers for TCR Vbeta segments and 13 reverse primers for TCR Jbeta segments was used. The CDR3 region of rearranged TCR beta genes was amplified from genomic DNA by a multiplex PCR assay. On the Illumina HiSeq System, the amplified TCR beta libraries were sequenced as 87-base-pair reads. Per the original workflow: A later analysis counted about 80 million unique TCR beta chains across the approximately 700 repertoires, and around 9.9 million of these chains were shared by at least two donors. To remove PCR and sequencing errors, raw reads were error-corrected and collapsed into unique sequences using a nearest-neighbor algorithm that merged closely related sequences. Alignment of CDR3 sequences to IMGT reference sequences was used to assign V, D and J gene segments. For a sequence to be retained, a match of at least six nucleotides to both a V gene segment and a J gene segment was required. A rearrangement was called productive if the CDR3 had no stop codons and remained in frame with V and J, and every other rearrangement was called non-productive. CDR3 was defined according to IMGT convention as the region running from the second conserved V-encoded cysteine to the conserved J-encoded phenylalanine. In an earlier analysis of approximately 590 of the donors, sequences lacking an unambiguous match to a single V gene segment were excluded. An earlier analysis of fewer than 650 of the donors classified V segments as functional when productive rearrangements were above 56.7% and as segregating when the standard deviation between donors was above 5%. A statistical classification framework was built for diagnosing cytomegalovirus status from the catalog of TCR beta chain sequences. In a later analysis, TCR nucleotide sequences were compared against IMGT/GENE-DB human TR gene sequences so that V and J genes could be assigned. The TCRdist pipeline was used in a later analysis to assign CDR3 sequences and most-parsimonious VDJ recombination scenarios. In a later analysis, each TCR beta chain was defined by its CDR3 amino acid sequence together with its V-gene family, and reads lacking a unique V-gene family were excluded. As a way to deal with suspected cross-contamination and a sequencing artifact, a later analysis dropped under 600 nucleotide sequences that were highly shared and had low generation probability. In a later analysis, a clonal expansion index was calculated for each public chain from normalized within-repertoire ranks of inferred template counts. Generation probabilities in a later analysis came from a VDJ recombination model fitted to out-of-frame rearrangements, and those results were checked against IGoR. In a later analysis, hypergeometric tests were used to score TCR-TCR, TCR-HLA and TCR-CMV co-occurrence, with a repertoire-size bias correction applied to TCR pairs. A later analysis estimated false discovery rates by permuting HLA or CMV assignments 20 times. In a later analysis, co-occurring TCRs were grouped using DBSCAN, with TCRdist sequence similarity added in when clustering inside HLA-allele-positive subsets. Repertoires with fewer than 30,000 or more than 120,000 public chains, plus five repertoires with anomalous nucleotide sharing, were excluded from co-occurrence clustering. Drawn from immuneACCESS, this table holds only the in-frame rearrangements with V and J called that TCRdb kept. Clones are partly lost; checked studies trace under half to an unresolved V gene and leave the rest unexplained. That table supplies the V and J calls and clone size; D and trimming were determined from the DNA. The sample table shows 150,000 to 200,000 clones, and around 77% are seen once. About 2% of the sample is taken by the ten largest.

These data come from a study of cytomegalovirus exposure and HLA in healthy donors (dated by TCRdb to 2017 to 2019). Study-level background: In an earlier analysis of approximately 640 of the donors, under 300 Gb of sequence data and some 100 million unique TCR beta sequences from 150 million to 200 million T cells were reported. Along with the approximately 620-subject first cohort, a separate validation cohort of around 120 different subjects was used. All discovery cohort repertoires had been generated using a single sequencing platform. Among the approximately 400 genotyped donors, about 83% belonged to the genetic ancestry cluster associated with self-reported Caucasian donors. HLA typing included class I and class II loci at four-digit resolution. The later analysis used no new phenotypic data to find candidate immune exposures, relying instead on TCR beta sequences and their occurrence across donors. To decide whether each TCR beta V gene segment behaved as functional or pseudogenic, an earlier analysis of some 570 of the donors relied on high-throughput TCR beta sequencing. Roughly five DR-DQ haplotypes were handled as single units for association and clustering, since linkage in the cohort was strong. Typing coverage differed by locus: A, B, C, DRB1 and DQB1 were typed in roughly 629-630 donors, DQA1 in 522, DPA1 in over 600, and DPB1 in just under 490. Alongside the repertoire data, information on donor age, sex, ethnicity and CMV serostatus was compiled. Approximately 330 gigabases of sequencing data and 91 million or so unique TCR sequences made up an early release that covered 500 to 700 HLA-typed donors. The study aimed to test whether signatures of past pathogen exposure could be identified by cataloging public T cell receptors. The study used immunosequencing to profile the T cell repertoires of approximately 630 subjects and linked those repertoires to cytomegalovirus serostatus. The study combined high-throughput TCR immunosequencing, statistical association of individual TCRs with disease status, and machine learning to predict cytomegalovirus infection status. Genome-wide SNP genotypes for about 65% of the roughly 670 donors were used in a later genetic analysis, which treated that subset as a discovery cohort. On average, roughly 250,000 unique TCR beta nucleotide sequences were sequenced per donor among roughly 430 genotyped donors of the cohort, with 15% to 20% of those sequences being non-productive. A later analysis re-examined previously published TCR beta repertoires from 500 to 700 donors and added high-resolution HLA genotyping to investigate patterns of TCR occurrence. Here is what the overall study found, with its caveats: In an earlier analysis of under 600 of the donors, most TCR beta V segments were observed in productive rearrangements about 90% or about 30% of the time, broadly matching IMGT annotations. Over 15 rarely observed V segments, including chromosome 9 orphons, were excluded from the earlier analysis of 550 to 700 of the donors because counts were too low. Compared with equally common non-associated chains, HLA-associated TCR beta chains in a later analysis were more clonally expanded and had lower generation probabilities. Only TCR beta chains were sequenced in this cohort, and the absence of alpha or paired-chain data limited detectable features. An association between a missense DCLRE1C variant and V-gene and J-gene trimming of TCR beta chains was found in a later genetic analysis and replicated in an independent cohort. For the cohort, immune exposure information was limited to CMV serostatus. The authors suggested that the approach could potentially be extended to other disease states and immunological phenotypes. A cluster of highly shared sequence variants was judged likely to represent a technical artifact of the sequencing pipeline. According to a later analysis, TCR association rates differed among HLA loci, with DRB1 alleles showing the most associated TCRs and HLA-C alleles showing the fewest. The study listed 150 to 200 TCR beta chains as associated with cytomegalovirus. In both the original and validation cohorts, the classifier was reported to diagnose cytomegalovirus status with high specificity and sensitivity. The presence/absence analyses assumed that sequencing depth was roughly uniform across donors, and that assumption may not be true. While some public TCRs were present in many individuals, most TCR sequences turned up only very rarely across donors. In a later genetic analysis, fewer N-insertions in productive TCRs were reported among donors in an Asian-associated ancestry cluster than the approximately 710-donor mean. Because the 87-base-pair reads could not distinguish some IMGT-functional V segments, including TRBV6-2 and TRBV6-3, those segments were excluded. Because HLA typing was missing for some donors at each locus, association tests included only the typed subset. A further reported finding was that TCR beta sequences accurately predicted the HLA-A and HLA-B alleles for most subjects in the first cohort. In a later analysis, about 17,000 TCR beta sequences were associated with specific HLA alleles at a false discovery rate of 0.05. Strong co-occurrence of HLA alleles, especially DR and DQ, made assigning TCR associations to individual alleles difficult. In vitro tests confirmed that a few of the cytomegalovirus-associated TCR beta chains recognize cytomegalovirus antigens. According to a later analysis, most CMV-associated TCR beta chains appeared to be HLA-restricted, and the HLA associations seemed to be driven largely by CMV exposure. Linkage disequilibrium might explain the correlated functional status among segregating V segments, but an unknown experimental factor could not be ruled out. According to a later analysis, parvovirus B19, influenza, CMV and Epstein-Barr virus appeared linked to several top co-occurrence clusters.

In total, 630 or so healthy bone marrow donors made up the cohort. All cohort members were sampled while nominally healthy, although unrecorded immune exposures were likely present. The donor was CMV seropositive and belonged to the group of 250 to 300 seropositive cohort members. A peripheral blood sample was provided by each donor, and peripheral blood mononuclear cells were used for TCR beta sequencing. Genomic DNA extraction from the blood cell samples was performed with the Qiagen DNeasy Blood Extraction Kit. The TCR sequence derives from a woman aged 25 to 45 in good health and CMV-seropositive. This sequence uses TRBV11-2 and TRBJ2-1; TRBD2 aligns with 12 central bases. The specimen sequenced was PBMCs. The CDR3 region reads CASSSRASGGAREQFF. The DNA is as follows: TGTGCCAGCAGCTCTAGGGCTAGCGGGGGGGCCCGTGAGCAGTTCTTC.